The rows below give T cell receptor beta chains drawn from one sample of a study of cytomegalovirus exposure and HLA in healthy donors. The assay was immunoSEQ multiplex PCR, and TCRdb's table has in-frame clones only and misses some. There are under 200,000 clones in the sample; over 65% occur only once, and about 7% lies in the top ten. Sequencing was done on a sample of PBMCs. The source of these receptors is a man aged 18-30 years in good health and CMV-seropositive. Each CDR3 is given with its conserved first and last residue. The D gene is left open where the match is weak. Rows may omit the clone size; those that give it use once, few, many or a size class.

>few|TRBD1|TRBJ1-1|TRBV30
CAGRTGGNTEAFF
TGTGCCGGTCGGACAGGGGGGAACACTGAAGCTTTCTTT
>NA|NA|TRBJ1-2|TRBV5-6
CASSLGQSYGYTF
TGTGCCAGCAGCTTGGGACAGTCATATGGCTACACCTTC
>once|NA|TRBJ2-3|TRBV5-6
CASSVPGLALTDTQYF
TGTGCCAGCAGTGTCCCCGGGCTAGCGTTGACAGATACGCAGTATTTT
>many|NA|TRBJ2-1|TRBV6-6
CASSYPVRANEQFF
TGTGCCAGCAGTTACCCAGTGCGGGCCAATGAGCAGTTCTTC
>NA|TRBD1|TRBJ2-7|TRBV7-2
CASSLGWTGSYEQYF
TGTGCCAGCAGCTTAGGGTGGACAGGGTCCTACGAGCAGTACTTC
>once|TRBD2|TRBJ2-5|TRBV27
CASSPWEAGAGETQYF
TGTGCCAGCAGCCCTTGGGAGGCGGGAGCCGGGGAGACCCAGTACTTC
>once|NA|TRBJ2-6|TRBV7-9
CASSFVSGANVLTF
TGTGCCAGCAGCTTCGTCTCTGGGGCCAACGTCCTGACTTTC
>NA|NA|TRBJ2-1|TRBV7-9
CASRPSLSIAEHNEQFF
TGTGCCAGCAGACCATCGCTTTCTATCGCGGAACACAATGAGCAGTTCTTC
>NA|TRBD2|TRBJ2-3|TRBV6-6
CASTPGTRYTDTQYF
TGTGCCAGCACCCCCGGGACTAGGTACACAGATACGCAGTATTTT
>NA|NA|TRBJ2-1|TRBV2
CASSGSGAVYNEQFF
TGTGCCAGCAGTGGGAGCGGAGCCGTCTACAATGAGCAGTTCTTC
>NA|NA|TRBJ2-2|TRBV6-1
CASRSTGFNTGELFF
TGTGCCAGCAGATCGACAGGATTTAACACCGGGGAGCTGTTTTTT
>NA|NA|TRBJ1-2|TRBV9
CASSSGVYGYTF
TGTGCCAGCAGCTCAGGGGTCTATGGCTACACCTTC
>NA|TRBD2|TRBJ2-1|TRBV28
CASSSGSGSKYNEQFF
TGTGCCAGCAGTTCAGGGAGCGGGAGTAAGTACAATGAGCAGTTCTTC
>many|TRBD1|TRBJ1-2|TRBV7-9
CASSPRTGNYGYTF
TGTGCCAGCAGCCCCAGGACAGGGAACTATGGCTACACCTTC
>NA|TRBD1|TRBJ2-7|TRBV19
CASSMWTGISEQYF
TGTGCCAGTAGTATGTGGACAGGGATATCCGAGCAGTACTTC
>NA|TRBD2|TRBJ2-7|TRBV5-1
CASRSASGAYEQYF
TGCGCCAGCAGGTCGGCTAGCGGGGCCTACGAGCAGTACTTC
>NA|NA|TRBJ2-1|TRBV19
CASTLRGQSYNEQFF
TGTGCCAGTACATTGCGGGGACAGTCTTACAATGAGCAGTTCTTC
>NA|NA|TRBJ2-3|TRBV11-2
CASSSGGNTDTQYF
TGTGCCAGCAGCTCAGGAGGTAACACAGATACGCAGTATTTT
>NA|NA|TRBJ2-7|TRBV29-1
CSVVGSYEQYF
TGCAGCGTTGTCGGCTCCTACGAGCAGTACTTC
>NA|NA|TRBJ1-2|TRBV19
CASSALVGLGGYTF
TGTGCCAGTAGCGCCTTAGTGGGGCTCGGTGGCTACACCTTC
>few|NA|TRBJ2-2|TRBV6-4
CASSSQGPRGELFF
TGTGCCAGCAGTTCGCAGGGGCCACGCGGGGAGCTGTTTTTT
>NA|NA|TRBJ2-5|TRBV6-1
CASSEDRTVPGETQYF
TGTGCCAGCAGTGAAGATAGGACCGTTCCGGGGGAGACCCAGTACTTC
>NA|NA|TRBJ2-7|TRBV5-1
CASSASEGRDEQYF
TGCGCCAGCAGCGCCTCGGAGGGCCGGGACGAGCAGTACTTC
>NA|TRBD2|TRBJ2-1|TRBV11-2
CASSLRPFTRGDSYNEQFF
TGTGCCAGCAGCCTACGACCTTTTACGCGGGGGGACTCCTACAATGAGCAGTTCTTC